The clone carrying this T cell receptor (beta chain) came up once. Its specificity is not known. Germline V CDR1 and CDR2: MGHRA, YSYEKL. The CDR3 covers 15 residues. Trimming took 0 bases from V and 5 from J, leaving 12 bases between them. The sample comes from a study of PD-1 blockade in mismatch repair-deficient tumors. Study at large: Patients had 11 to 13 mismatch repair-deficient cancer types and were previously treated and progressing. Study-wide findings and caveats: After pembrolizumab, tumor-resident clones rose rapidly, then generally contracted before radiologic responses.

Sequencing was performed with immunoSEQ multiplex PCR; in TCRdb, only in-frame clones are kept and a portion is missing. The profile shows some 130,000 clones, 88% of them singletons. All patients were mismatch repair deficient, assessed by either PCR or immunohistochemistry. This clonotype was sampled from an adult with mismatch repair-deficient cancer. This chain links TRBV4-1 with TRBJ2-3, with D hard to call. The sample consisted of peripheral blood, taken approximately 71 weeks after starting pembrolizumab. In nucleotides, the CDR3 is TGCGCCAGCAGCCAAGAGAACGCCATGGGAGATACGCAGTATTTT. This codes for CASSQENAMGDTQYF.